The rows below give T cell receptor beta chains drawn from one sample of a study of CXCR3-negative and CXCR3-positive naive CD8 T cells. TCRdb re-called the 5' RACE reads; one entry per CDR3 protein, DNA not given. Here the sample table reports some 5,900 distinct CDR3 sequences. The sample taken for sequencing was naive CXCR3+ CD8+ T cells from blood. These TCRs come from a human donor in good health. Some clones in this sample may be carry-over from other donors' samples. Both conserved end residues are part of each CDR3. For some rows the clone size is stated as once, few or many, or as a class when expanded; others skip it.

medium-sized TRBJ2-5 TRBV20-1 CSATSGSFQETQYF
medium-sized TRBJ1-2 TRBV29-1 CSVEGPGNYGYTF
medium-sized TRBJ2-7 TRBV21-1 CASSKGVLEETYEQYF
- TRBJ1-2 TRBV14 CASSQDQRGIYGYTF
- TRBJ2-1 TRBV19 CASSMGGHNAFF
medium-sized TRBJ2-2 TRBV20-1 CSARDREERRVTGELFF
medium-sized TRBJ2-7 TRBV6-2/TRBV6-3 CASSSLGGASYEQYF
- TRBJ1-1 TRBV6-2/TRBV6-3 CASSYRFVENTEAFF
medium-sized TRBJ1-1 TRBV15 CATSREQVAYTEAFF
- TRBJ2-7 TRBV7-2 CASSFTGQGADEQYF
- TRBJ1-2 TRBV4-1 CASSQERGTEHGYTF
- TRBJ1-2 TRBV11-2 CASSQGNGYTF
medium-sized TRBJ2-1 TRBV29-1 CSVEDGVSYNEQFF
medium-sized TRBJ1-1 TRBV5-1 CASSLDVGPNTEAFF
medium-sized TRBJ2-2 TRBV23-1 CASSQGVGRANTGELFF
- TRBJ1-3 TRBV3-1 CASRHDRGSGNTIYF
- TRBJ1-6 TRBV19 CASGGGPRDTLANSPLHF
- TRBJ2-7 TRBV25-1 CASSDSGYSYEQYF
medium-sized TRBJ2-1 TRBV29-1 CSVEDAARDEQFF
medium-sized TRBJ2-2 TRBV9 CASSVGQNTGELFF
- TRBJ2-5 TRBV29-1 CSAEDWLAGEETQYF
- TRBJ2-7 TRBV29-1 CSVETEYEQYF
- TRBJ2-3 TRBV19 CASSTSGGSTDTQYF
- TRBJ1-1 TRBV9 CASSVDSSMGTEAFF
medium-sized TRBJ2-7 TRBV5-1 CASSFSRLAHYEQYF
- TRBJ1-1 TRBV6-2/TRBV6-3 CASSYSTGATEAFF
medium-sized TRBJ1-1 TRBV7-2 CASSSLLTGGWNTEAFF
- TRBJ1-1 TRBV20-1 CSARQNTEAFF
- TRBJ2-1 TRBV20-1 CSANGPGLVLNEQFF
medium-sized TRBJ2-6 TRBV12-3/TRBV12-4 CASSFRGQGAPGANVLTF